This T cell receptor (beta chain) was recorded in a study of cytomegalovirus exposure and HLA in healthy donors. Study-level points and caveats: In a later analysis, common viral pathogens appeared linked to several of the most significant clusters.

On this clone itself: Its specificity is unknown.

V lost 0 bases and J lost 15, with 15 bases in between. Germline CDR1 is KGHSY and CDR2 is FQNENV. This CDR3 has 13 residues. PCR used 60 Vbeta primers and 13 Jbeta primers. Clones were sequenced by immunoSEQ multiplex PCR, and TCRdb holds only the in-frame ones, with some missing. Among 90,000 or so clones listed, 70% to 75% were seen once. The sequencing input was PBMCs. The J gene is TRBJ1-5, the V gene TRBV16; D not certain. The receptor was isolated from a woman aged 18 to 35 in good health and CMV-seropositive. CDR3 nucleotides: TGTGCCAGCAGCCAATCGTTCCTTGCCGAGAGGCATTTT. Amino acids: CASSQSFLAERHF.